The T cell receptor (beta chain) described here comes from a study of cytomegalovirus exposure and HLA in healthy donors. The CDR3 spans 16 residues. Germline V gives CDR1 MDHEN, CDR2 SYDVKM. V was shortened by 8 bases and J by 3 bases, with 22 bases between the two germline ends. Study results and limitations: Presence/absence analyses rested on an assumption that sequencing depth was roughly uniform across donors. A later analysis reported that several of the most significant clusters appeared to be linked to common viral pathogens, among them Epstein-Barr virus. Reportedly, diagnosis of cytomegalovirus status by the classifier showed high specificity and sensitivity.

Turning to this clone: Its antigen is unknown.

This PCR relied on a set of 60 Vbeta primers and 13 Jbeta primers. The table came from immunoSEQ multiplex PCR; TCRdb's copy has only in-frame clones and leaves some out. The sample holds some 93,000 clones; around four fifths are singletons and the top ten take 3% to 3.5%. The source is a woman aged 40 to 49 in good health and CMV-seronegative. This chain links TRBV28 with TRBJ2-5, with D maybe TRBD2 (6 bases). The specimen was PBMCs. The chain's CDR3 is CASESLGLASKETQYF. The CDR3 region has the DNA TGTGCCAGCGAGTCTCTGGGTCTAGCGAGCAAAGAGACCCAGTACTTC.